This TCR beta chain came from a study of brain T cells in children with intractable seizures. Method: immunoSEQ multiplex PCR; TCRdb's copy keeps in-frame clones and lacks some. The profile shows 110,000 or so clones, roughly 94% of them singletons. Study observations and caveats: Absence of clones before surgery may stem from lower sequencing depth. HCMV serostatus was not known, and viral specificity came from CDR3 similarity only.

As regards this clone: Its antigen is not known.

Only cases whose brain tissue showed the highest T cell transcript signatures were sequenced. Patients received at least one anti-epileptic drug before surgery. Germline assignment: CDR1 MNHEY and CDR2 SVGAGI. The CDR3 consists of 14 residues. V shed 6 bases and J shed 2 bases, with 12 bases lying between them. The sample in question was peripheral blood, obtained at surgery. The rearrangement links TRBV6-5 to TRBJ2-3; the D gene is possibly TRBD2 (5 bases). This TCR derives from a boy under two years old with hemimegalencephaly and intractable seizures. The CDR3 DNA reads TGTGCCAGCAGGTCCGGGGTACACACAGATACGCAGTATTTT. The encoded protein is CASRSGVHTDTQYF.